The T cell receptor beta chain described here comes from a study of blood T cells in healthy people across ages. Study-wide results and limits: The lack of PBMC sorting stopped any conclusive naive versus antigen-experienced comparison. Diversity figures based on one million T cells were deemed too low. Changes in expanded clonotypes were possibly confounded, as the CMV status of donors was unknown.

With a J-beta primer mix and a sample-barcoded 5' primer, a second PCR ran about 7 to 12 cycles. Via MiXCR, TCRdb re-called the 5' RACE reads, giving one row per CDR3 protein. The table has approximately 350,000 distinct CDR3 sequences, more than 45% seen once. Peripheral blood samples of 9 to 10 milliliters were drawn from each donor. The CDR3 is 15 residues long. Germline loops: CDR1 SGHVS, CDR2 FNYEAQ. J gave up 3 bases and V 4 bases, and 4 bases lay outside the gene matches. Turning to this clonotype: Its antigen is as yet unknown.

The receptor was isolated from a man between 60 and 70 years old in good health. This chain uses TRBV7-6 with TRBJ2-1, with 9 bases fitting TRBD2. The sequencing input was blood. The CDR3 region has the DNA TGTGCCAGCAGCTCCAAAGCGGGGGGCTACAATGAGCAGTTCTTC. Encoded protein: CASSSKAGGYNEQFF.